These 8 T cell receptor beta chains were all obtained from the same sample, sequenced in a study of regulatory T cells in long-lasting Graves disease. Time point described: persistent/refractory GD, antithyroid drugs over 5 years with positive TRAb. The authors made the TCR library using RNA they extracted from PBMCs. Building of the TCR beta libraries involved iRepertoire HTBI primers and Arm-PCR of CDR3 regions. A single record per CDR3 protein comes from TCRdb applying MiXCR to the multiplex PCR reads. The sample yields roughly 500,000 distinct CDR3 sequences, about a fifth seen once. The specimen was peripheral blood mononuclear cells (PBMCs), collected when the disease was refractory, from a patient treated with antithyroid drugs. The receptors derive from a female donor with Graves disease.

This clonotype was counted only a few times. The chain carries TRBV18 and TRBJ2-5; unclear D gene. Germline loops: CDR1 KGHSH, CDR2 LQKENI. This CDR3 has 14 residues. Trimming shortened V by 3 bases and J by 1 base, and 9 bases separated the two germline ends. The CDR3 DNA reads TGTGCCAGCTCACCCCTACAGTTCCAAGAGACCCAGTACTTC. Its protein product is CASSPLQFQETQYF.

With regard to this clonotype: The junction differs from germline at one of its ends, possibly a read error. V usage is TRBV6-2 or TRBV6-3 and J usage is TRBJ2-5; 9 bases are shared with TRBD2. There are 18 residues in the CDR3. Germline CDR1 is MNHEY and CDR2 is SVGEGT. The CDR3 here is CASSYSGLAGVALETQYF. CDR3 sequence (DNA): TGTGCCAGTAGTTACTCGGGCTTAGCGGGAGTCGCGTTGGAGACCCAGTACTTC.

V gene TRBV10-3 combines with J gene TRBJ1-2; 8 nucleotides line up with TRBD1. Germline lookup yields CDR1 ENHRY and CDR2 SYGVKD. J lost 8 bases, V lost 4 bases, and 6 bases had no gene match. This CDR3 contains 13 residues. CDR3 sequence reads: CAISGTGLMGYTF. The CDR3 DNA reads TGTGCCATCAGTGGGACAGGGCTTATGGGCTACACCTTC.

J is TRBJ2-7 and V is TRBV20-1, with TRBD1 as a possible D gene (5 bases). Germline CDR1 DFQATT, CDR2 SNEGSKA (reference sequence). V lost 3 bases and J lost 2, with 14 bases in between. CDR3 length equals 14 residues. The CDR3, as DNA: TGCAGTGCTAGTCAGGGCGCCAAGCCCTACGAGCAGTACTTC. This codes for CSASQGAKPYEQYF.

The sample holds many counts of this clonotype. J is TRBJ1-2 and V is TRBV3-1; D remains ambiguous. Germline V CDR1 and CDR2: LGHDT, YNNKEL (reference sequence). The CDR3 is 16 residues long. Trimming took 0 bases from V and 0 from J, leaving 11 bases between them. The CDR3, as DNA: TGTGCCAGCAGCCAAGATCTGGCAGCAGCTAACTATGGCTACACCTTC. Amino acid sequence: CASSQDLAAANYGYTF.

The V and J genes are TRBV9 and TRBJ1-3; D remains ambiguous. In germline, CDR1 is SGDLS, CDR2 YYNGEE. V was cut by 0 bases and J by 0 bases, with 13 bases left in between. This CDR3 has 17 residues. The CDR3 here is CASSVEIGEGSGNTIYF. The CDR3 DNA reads TGTGCCAGCAGCGTAGAAATAGGCGAGGGCTCTGGAAACACCATATATTTT.

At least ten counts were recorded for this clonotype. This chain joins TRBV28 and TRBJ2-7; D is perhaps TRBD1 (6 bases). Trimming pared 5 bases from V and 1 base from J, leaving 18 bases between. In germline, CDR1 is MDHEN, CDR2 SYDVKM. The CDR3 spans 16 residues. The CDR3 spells CASSARTVPGSYEQYF. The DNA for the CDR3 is TGTGCCAGCAGTGCGCGGACAGTCCCTGGTTCCTACGAGCAGTACTTC.

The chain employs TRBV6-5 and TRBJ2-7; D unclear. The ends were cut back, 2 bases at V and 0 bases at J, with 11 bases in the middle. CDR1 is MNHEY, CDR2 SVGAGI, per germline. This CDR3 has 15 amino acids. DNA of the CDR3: TGTGCCAGCAGTTACCCTTCTGGCGCCTCCTACGAGCAGTACTTC. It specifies CASSYPSGASYEQYF.